The 20 T cell receptor beta chains below come from one sample, sequenced in a study of blood T cells in healthy people across ages. Using a J-beta primer mix together with a sample-barcoded 5' primer, a second PCR was run for about 6 to 12 cycles. TCRdb reprocessed the 5' RACE reads with MiXCR, giving one entry per CDR3 protein. The data hold some 900,000 distinct CDR3 sequences, with less than 35% observed a single time. The sample comprised blood. The receptors were gathered from a woman of 80 years or more in good health.

This clonotype appeared many times. J is TRBJ2-6 and V is TRBV10-3; 7 bases map to TRBD1. This CDR3 contains 18 residues. J gave up 0 bases and V 6 bases, and 11 bases lay outside the gene matches. Germline lookup yields CDR1 ENHRY and CDR2 SYGVKD. The CDR3 protein is CAIRPPGTALSGANVLTF. The CDR3 DNA follows: TGTGCCATCAGACCCCCCGGGACAGCCCTCTCTGGGGCCAACGTCCTGACTTTC.

This clonotype was picked up many times. The rearrangement links TRBV6-2 or TRBV6-3 to TRBJ1-5, with a weak D call TRBD1 (6 bases). The CDR3 contains 15 residues. V gave up 5 bases and J gave up 6 bases, with 17 bases separating them. Looked up from germline, CDR1 is MNHEY and CDR2 is SVGEGT. CDR3: CASSPPGHVSQPQHF. The CDR3 bases are TGTGCCAGCAGTCCTCCGGGACATGTGAGTCAGCCCCAGCATTTT.

For this clonotype: A much larger clone lies one base from this, so it may be a read error. The rearrangement joins TRBV11-2 to TRBJ2-7, with 9 nucleotides matching TRBD2. Germline values: CDR1 SGHAT, CDR2 FQNNGV. This CDR3 contains 17 residues. V dropped 2 bases and J dropped 7; count of bases not matched to a gene: 15. As DNA, the CDR3 is TGTGCCAGCAGCTTACCCCCGGGGGCGGGGGGGCGTGGTGAGCAGTACTTC. Translating gives CASSLPPGAGGRGEQYF.

The chain is built from TRBV2 and TRBJ2-1; 12 bases match TRBD1. The CDR3 extends over 14 amino acids. V shed 7 bases and J 5 bases; nucleotides not matched to a gene: 3. Germline V gives CDR1 SNHLY, CDR2 FYNNEI. The CDR3 is CASTRDRGHNEQFF. DNA of the CDR3: TGTGCCAGCACACGGGACAGGGGGCACAATGAGCAGTTCTTC.

This clonotype has at least ten counts. This chain joins TRBV7-2 and TRBJ2-1; maybe TRBD1 (6 bases). CDR1 SGHTA and CDR2 FQGNSA come from the germline V gene. With 6 bases removed from V and 14 bases from J, the gap between germline ends came to 20 bases. This CDR3 has 13 residues. The CDR3 sequence: CASSSQTDRREFF. CDR3 sequence (DNA): TGTGCCAGCAGTTCCCAGACGGACAGAAGGGAGTTCTTC. The full variable domain, in which reference TRBV7-2 and TRBJ2-1 provide the parts outside the CDR3, is GAGVSQSPSNKVTEKGKDVELRCDPISGHTALYWYRQSLGQGLEFLIYFQGNSAPDKSGLPSDRFSAERTGGSVSTLTIQRTQQEDSAVYLCASSSQTDRREFFGPGTRLTVL.

V gene TRBV29-1 combines with J gene TRBJ2-7, with TRBD2 matching 10 bases. Trimming cost V 0 bases and J 6 bases; bases outside gene matches: 8. Germline CDR1 is SQVTM and CDR2 is ANQGSEA. The CDR3 is made up of 15 amino acids. DNA of the CDR3: TGCAGCGTTGAAGATTGGGCTAGCGGGAGTCGCGAGCAGTACTTC. Protein product: CSVEDWASGSREQYF.

This clonotype was counted at least ten times. This chain connects TRBV3-1 to TRBJ2-7; D gene unclear. The CDR3 length is 14 residues. Trimming left V 4 bases short and J 2 bases short, with 12 bases between. Germline V CDR1 and CDR2: LGHDT, YNNKEL (reference sequence). For the CDR3, the DNA is TGTGCCAGCAGCCTCTCGGACCATACCTACGAGCAGTACTTC. This encodes CASSLSDHTYEQYF.

In this sample, this clonotype turned up many times. V gene TRBV9 combines with J gene TRBJ2-3; D possibly corresponds to TRBD2 (5 bases). The CDR3 contains 14 residues. Germline values: CDR1 SGDLS, CDR2 YYNGEE. Trimming took off 1 base at V and 2 bases at J, with 8 bases between the two ends. CDR3: CASSVTGYTDTQYF. DNA for the CDR3: TGTGCCAGCAGCGTAACGGGATACACAGATACGCAGTATTTT.

The chain employs TRBV18 and TRBJ1-4, with D unclear. Germline V gene data show CDR1 as KGHSH and CDR2 as LQKENI. Trimming stripped 3 bases from V and 0 bases from J, with 8 bases between. There are 15 residues in the CDR3. The DNA of the CDR3 is TGTGCCAGCTCACCCCGCCCCCCAACTAATGAAAAACTGTTTTTT. Translation: CASSPRPPTNEKLFF.

This clonotype was counted only a few times. The V call is TRBV5-1, the J call TRBJ1-4; 7 bases match TRBD1. V shed 5 bases and J 8 bases; nucleotides not matched to a gene: 12. The CDR3 is 15 residues long. The V gene's germline CDR1 is SGHRS and CDR2 YFSETQ. The DNA of the CDR3 is TGCGCCAGCAGAGAACGGACAGGCCAAGAAGAAAAACTGTTTTTT. Translation gives CASRERTGQEEKLFF.

The chain combines TRBV7-6 with TRBJ1-1, with D possibly TRBD1 on 6 matching bases. CDR3 length equals 17 residues. From germline, CDR1 is SGHVS and CDR2 FNYEAQ. Trimming removed 5 bases at V and 0 bases at J, with 19 bases between. Written as DNA, the CDR3 is TGTGCCAGCAGCAAACACTCGGGGGGCGTCATGAACACTGAAGCTTTCTTT. This sequence encodes CASSKHSGGVMNTEAFF.

The chain recombines TRBV7-2 with TRBJ2-2, with TRBD1 identical over 12 bases. The germline V gene encodes CDR1 SGHTA and CDR2 FQGNSA. With V trimmed by 4 bases and J by 13 bases, 7 bases remained unmatched. This CDR3 has 14 amino acids. CDR3 amino acids: CASSSGQGASGLFF. In nucleotides, the CDR3 is TGTGCCAGCAGCTCGGGACAGGGGGCTTCAGGGCTGTTTTTT.

The sample holds many counts of this clonotype. J is TRBJ2-1 and V is TRBV7-2; the D gene could be TRBD1 or TRBD2 (5 bases each). The length of the CDR3 is 13 residues. Germline loops: CDR1 SGHTA, CDR2 FQGNSA. The V end lost 3 bases, the J end lost 9 bases, and 12 bases lay between the germline ends. The CDR3 is CASSFGRAGEQFF. The CDR3 coding sequence is TGTGCCAGCAGCTTCGGCAGGGCGGGTGAGCAGTTCTTC.

The table lists this clonotype with many counts. The chain has TRBV7-2 and TRBJ2-1, with D maybe TRBD2 (7 bases). The V end was cut by 2 bases, the J end by 0 bases, with 14 bases between. The CDR3 is made up of 17 amino acids. Germline loops: CDR1 SGHTA, CDR2 FQGNSA. CDR3 DNA sequence: TGTGCCAGCAGCTTAAAGAGTGCGGGGGCCTCCTACAATGAGCAGTTCTTC. It specifies CASSLKSAGASYNEQFF. Full variable domain (rest looked up from reference TRBV7-2 and TRBJ2-1): GAGVSQSPSNKVTEKGKDVELRCDPISGHTALYWYRQSLGQGLEFLIYFQGNSAPDKSGLPSDRFSAERTGGSVSTLTIQRTQQEDSAVYLCASSLKSAGASYNEQFFGPGTRLTVL.

This clonotype was counted many times. V and J are TRBV20-1 and TRBJ2-3, with 8 nucleotides matching TRBD2. V trimming: 7 bases; J trimming: 2 bases; junction bases outside the gene matches: 5. Germline loops: CDR1 DFQATT, CDR2 SNEGSKA (reference sequence). This CDR3 comprises 13 residues. For the CDR3, the DNA is TGCAGTGGAGAGCGGGGGTCCACAGATACGCAGTATTTT. The encoded protein is CSGERGSTDTQYF.

This clonotype was found a few times. The V and J genes are TRBV10-3 and TRBJ2-5; D is undetermined. The J call could be wrong; TRBJ2-7 is a better fit for the DNA end. Germline V lookup: CDR1 ENHRY, CDR2 SYGVKD. This CDR3 is built from 12 residues. The CDR3 is CAIGGGSYEQYF. In DNA form, the CDR3 reads TGTGCCATTGGCGGTGGCAGCTACGAGCAGTACTTC.

This clonotype was detected ten times or more. The chain uses TRBV6-6 and TRBJ1-2; no clear D gene. The V and J ends lost 8 bases and 8 bases respectively, with 18 bases between them. CDR1 and CDR2 from the germline V gene are MNHNY and SVGAGI (reference sequence). CDR3 length: 13 amino acids. CDR3 nucleotide sequence: TGTGCCAGCGAGGGAGGCCGGGTGTCAGGCTACACCTTC. Protein: CASEGGRVSGYTF.

This clonotype was counted a few times. A read error may produce the germline difference seen at one junction end. V is TRBV15 and J is TRBJ1-6; D possibly corresponds to TRBD1 (5 bases). This CDR3 is built from 16 residues. From germline, CDR1 is LNHNV and CDR2 YYDKDF (reference sequence). Here the CDR3 DNA reads TGTGCCACCAGCAGGGACACCCGCTCCCATAATTCACCCCTCCACTTT. Encoded protein: CATSRDTRSHNSPLHF.

Many counts were recorded for this clonotype. The V and J genes are TRBV5-1 and TRBJ1-1; TRBD1 might be the D (6 bases). Germline CDR1 reads SGHRS; CDR2 reads YFSETQ. CDR3 length equals 15 residues. V was cut by 4 bases and J by 0 bases, with 13 bases left in between. The CDR3, as DNA: TGCGCCAGCAGCCTTGACGGACAGATGAACACTGAAGCTTTCTTT. Amino acid sequence: CASSLDGQMNTEAFF.

The table lists this clonotype with many counts. The chain carries TRBV14 and TRBJ2-7; D gene ambiguous. The CDR3 is made up of 12 amino acids. Germline lookup yields CDR1 SGHDN and CDR2 FVKESK. With 4 bases removed from V and 10 bases from J, the gap between germline ends came to 14 bases. CDR3 loop: CASSPFGVLQYF. The CDR3 DNA follows: TGTGCCAGCAGCCCTTTTGGGGTACTTCAGTACTTC. Based on the CDR3 plus reference TRBV14 and TRBJ2-7, the full variable domain is EAGVTQFPSHSVIEKGQTVTLRCDPISGHDNLYWYRRVMGKEIKFLLHFVKESKQDESGMPNNRFLAERTGGTYSTLKVQPAELEDSGVYFCASSPFGVLQYFGPGTRLTVT.